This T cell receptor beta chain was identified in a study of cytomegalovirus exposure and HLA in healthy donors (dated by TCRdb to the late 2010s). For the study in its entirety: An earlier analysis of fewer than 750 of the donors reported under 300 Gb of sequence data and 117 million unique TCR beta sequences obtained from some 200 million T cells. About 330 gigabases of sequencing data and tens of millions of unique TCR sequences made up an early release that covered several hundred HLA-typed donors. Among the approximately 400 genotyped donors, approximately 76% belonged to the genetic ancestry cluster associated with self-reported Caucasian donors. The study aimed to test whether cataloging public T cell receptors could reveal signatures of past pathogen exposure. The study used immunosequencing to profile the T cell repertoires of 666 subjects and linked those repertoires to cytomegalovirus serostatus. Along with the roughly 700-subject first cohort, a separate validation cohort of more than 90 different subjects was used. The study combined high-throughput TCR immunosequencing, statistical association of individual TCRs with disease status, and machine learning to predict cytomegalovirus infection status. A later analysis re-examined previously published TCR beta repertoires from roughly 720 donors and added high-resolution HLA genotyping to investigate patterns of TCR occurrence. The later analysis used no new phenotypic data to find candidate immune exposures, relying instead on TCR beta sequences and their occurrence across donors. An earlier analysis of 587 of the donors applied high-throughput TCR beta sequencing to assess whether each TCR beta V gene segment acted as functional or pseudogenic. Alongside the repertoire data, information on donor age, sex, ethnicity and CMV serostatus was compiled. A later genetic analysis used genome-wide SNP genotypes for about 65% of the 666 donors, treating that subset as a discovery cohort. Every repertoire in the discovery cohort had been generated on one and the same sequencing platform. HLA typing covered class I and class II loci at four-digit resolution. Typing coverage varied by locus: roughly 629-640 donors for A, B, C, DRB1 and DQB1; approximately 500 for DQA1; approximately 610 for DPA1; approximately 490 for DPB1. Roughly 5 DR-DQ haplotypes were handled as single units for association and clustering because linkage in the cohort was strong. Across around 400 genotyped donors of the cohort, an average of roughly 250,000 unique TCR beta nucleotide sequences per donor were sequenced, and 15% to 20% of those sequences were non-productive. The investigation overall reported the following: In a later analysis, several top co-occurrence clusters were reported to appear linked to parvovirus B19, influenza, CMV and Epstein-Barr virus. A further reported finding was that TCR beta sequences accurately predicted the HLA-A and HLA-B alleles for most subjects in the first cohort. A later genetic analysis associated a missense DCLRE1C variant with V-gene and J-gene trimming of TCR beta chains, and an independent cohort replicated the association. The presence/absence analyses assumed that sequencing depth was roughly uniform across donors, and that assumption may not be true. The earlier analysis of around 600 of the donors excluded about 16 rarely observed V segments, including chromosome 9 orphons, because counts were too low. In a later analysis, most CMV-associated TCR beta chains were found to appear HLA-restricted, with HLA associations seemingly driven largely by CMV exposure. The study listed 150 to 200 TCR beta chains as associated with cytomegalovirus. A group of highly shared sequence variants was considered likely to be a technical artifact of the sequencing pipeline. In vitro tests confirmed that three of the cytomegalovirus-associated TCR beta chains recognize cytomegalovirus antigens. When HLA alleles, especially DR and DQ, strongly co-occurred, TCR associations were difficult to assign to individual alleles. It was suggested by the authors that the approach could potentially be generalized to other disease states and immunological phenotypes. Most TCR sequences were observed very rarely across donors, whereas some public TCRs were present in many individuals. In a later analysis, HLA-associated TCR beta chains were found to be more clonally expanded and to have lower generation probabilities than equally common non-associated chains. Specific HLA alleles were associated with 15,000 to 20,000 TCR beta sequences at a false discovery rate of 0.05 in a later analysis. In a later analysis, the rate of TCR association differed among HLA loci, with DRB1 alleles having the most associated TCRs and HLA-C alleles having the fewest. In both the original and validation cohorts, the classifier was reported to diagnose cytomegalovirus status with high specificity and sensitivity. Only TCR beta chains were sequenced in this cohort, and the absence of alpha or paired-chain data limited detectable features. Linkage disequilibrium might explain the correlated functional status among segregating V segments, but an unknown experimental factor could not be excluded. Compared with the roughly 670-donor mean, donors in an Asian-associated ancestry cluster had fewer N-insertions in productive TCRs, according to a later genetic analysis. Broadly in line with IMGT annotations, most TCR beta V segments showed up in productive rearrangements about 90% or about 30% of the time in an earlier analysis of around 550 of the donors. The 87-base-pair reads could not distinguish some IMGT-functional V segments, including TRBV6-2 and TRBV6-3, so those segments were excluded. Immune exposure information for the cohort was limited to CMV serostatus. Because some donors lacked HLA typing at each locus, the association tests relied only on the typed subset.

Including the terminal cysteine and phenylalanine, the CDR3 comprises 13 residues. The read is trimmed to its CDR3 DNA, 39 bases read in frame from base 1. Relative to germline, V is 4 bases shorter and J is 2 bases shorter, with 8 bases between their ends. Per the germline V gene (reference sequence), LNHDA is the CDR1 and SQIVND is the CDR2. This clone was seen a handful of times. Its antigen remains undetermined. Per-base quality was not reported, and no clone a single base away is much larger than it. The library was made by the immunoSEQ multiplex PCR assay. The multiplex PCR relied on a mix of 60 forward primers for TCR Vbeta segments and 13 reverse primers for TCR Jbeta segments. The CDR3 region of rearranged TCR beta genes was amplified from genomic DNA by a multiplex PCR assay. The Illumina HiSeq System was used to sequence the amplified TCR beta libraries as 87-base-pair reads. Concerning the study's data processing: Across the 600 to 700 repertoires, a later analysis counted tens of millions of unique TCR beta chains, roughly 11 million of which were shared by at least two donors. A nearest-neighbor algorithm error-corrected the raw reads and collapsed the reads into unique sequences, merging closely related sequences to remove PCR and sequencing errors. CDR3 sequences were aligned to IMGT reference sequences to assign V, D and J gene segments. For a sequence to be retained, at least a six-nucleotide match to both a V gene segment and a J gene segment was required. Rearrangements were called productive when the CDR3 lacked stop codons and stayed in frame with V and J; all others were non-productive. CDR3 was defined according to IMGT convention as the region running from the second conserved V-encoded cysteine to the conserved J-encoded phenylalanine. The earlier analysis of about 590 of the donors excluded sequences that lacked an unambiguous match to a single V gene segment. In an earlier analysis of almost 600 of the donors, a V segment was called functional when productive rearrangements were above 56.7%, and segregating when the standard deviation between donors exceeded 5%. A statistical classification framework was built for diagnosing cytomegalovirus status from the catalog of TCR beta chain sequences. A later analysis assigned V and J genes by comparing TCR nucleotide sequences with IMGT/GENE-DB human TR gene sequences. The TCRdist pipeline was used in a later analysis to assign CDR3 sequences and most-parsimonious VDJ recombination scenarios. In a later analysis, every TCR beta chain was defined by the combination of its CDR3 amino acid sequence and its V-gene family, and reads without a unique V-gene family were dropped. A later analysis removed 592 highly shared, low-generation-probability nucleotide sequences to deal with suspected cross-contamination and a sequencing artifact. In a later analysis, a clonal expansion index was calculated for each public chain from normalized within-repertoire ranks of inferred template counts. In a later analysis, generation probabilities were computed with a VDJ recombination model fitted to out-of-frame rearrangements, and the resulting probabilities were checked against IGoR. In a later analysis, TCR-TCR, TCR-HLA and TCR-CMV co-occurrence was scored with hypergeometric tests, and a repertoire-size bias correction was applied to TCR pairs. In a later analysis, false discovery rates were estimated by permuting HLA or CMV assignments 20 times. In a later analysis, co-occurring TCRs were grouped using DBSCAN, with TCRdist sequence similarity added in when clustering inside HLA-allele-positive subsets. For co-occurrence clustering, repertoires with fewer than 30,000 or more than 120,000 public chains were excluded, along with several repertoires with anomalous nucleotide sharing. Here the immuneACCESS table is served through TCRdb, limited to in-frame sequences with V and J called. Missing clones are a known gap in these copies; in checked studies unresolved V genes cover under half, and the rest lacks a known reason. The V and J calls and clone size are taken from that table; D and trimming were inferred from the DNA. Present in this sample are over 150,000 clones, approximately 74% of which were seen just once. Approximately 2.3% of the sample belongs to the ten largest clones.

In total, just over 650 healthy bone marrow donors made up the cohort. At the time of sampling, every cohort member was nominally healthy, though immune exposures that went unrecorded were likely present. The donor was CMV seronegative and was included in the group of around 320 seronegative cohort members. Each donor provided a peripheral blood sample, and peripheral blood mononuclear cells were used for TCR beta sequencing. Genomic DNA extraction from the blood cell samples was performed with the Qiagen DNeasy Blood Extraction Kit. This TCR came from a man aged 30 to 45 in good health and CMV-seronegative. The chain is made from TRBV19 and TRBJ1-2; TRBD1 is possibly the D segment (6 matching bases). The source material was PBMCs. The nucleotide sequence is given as TGTGCCAGTAGTAGGGACATGAACTATGGCTACACCTTC. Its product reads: CASSRDMNYGYTF.